The 29 T cell receptor beta chains below come from one sample, sequenced in a study of siplizumab effects on memory and regulatory T cells. Assay used: immunoSEQ multiplex PCR; TCRdb lists only in-frame clones, some missing. The sample holds 87,000 or so clones, 70% to 90% seen once. The specimen sequenced was CD4+ T cells sorted from blood. These receptors all come from a human donor in good health.

The chain recombines TRBV5-1 with TRBJ2-5, with 10 bases matching TRBD1. Germline-derived CDR1 and CDR2 are SGHRS and YFSETQ. V shed 4 bases and J 1 base; nucleotides not matched to a gene: 7. This CDR3 region has 16 residues. The CDR3 region has the DNA TGCGCCAGCAGCATCGCCGGGACAGGGGCCCAAGAGACCCAGTACTTC. It codes for CASSIAGTGAQETQYF.

The V call is TRBV7-2, the J call TRBJ1-5; D gene unclear. V shed 3 bases and J shed 4 bases, with 7 bases lying between them. CDR3 length equals 13 residues. Germline CDR1 and CDR2: SGHTA and FQGNSA. CDR3 sequence (DNA): TGTGCCAGCAGCTTTAAGGGTAATCAGCCCCAGCATTTT. Its translation: CASSFKGNQPQHF.

This chain links TRBV25-1 with TRBJ2-1; TRBD2 matches 8 bases. The CDR3 runs to 14 residues. Germline V gives CDR1 MGHDK, CDR2 SYGVNS. With V trimmed by 5 bases and J by 4 bases, 4 bases remained unmatched. CDR3 nucleotide sequence: TGTGCCAGCAGTAGCGGGAGTAGGTACAATGAGCAGTTCTTC. It is translated as CASSSGSRYNEQFF. Combining the CDR3 with reference TRBV25-1 and TRBJ2-1 gives the whole variable domain EADIYQTPRYLVIGTGKKITLECSQTMGHDKMYWYQQDPGMELHLIHYSYGVNSTEKGDLSSESTVSRIRTEHFPLTLESARPSHTSQYLCASSSGSRYNEQFFGPGTRLTVL.

V and J are TRBV29-1 and TRBJ1-3; D uncertain. Trimming removed 0 bases from V and 6 bases from J, with 6 bases in between. CDR1 and CDR2 from the germline V gene are SQVTM and ANQGSEA. The CDR3 has 12 residues. The CDR3: CSVEEGINTIYF. In DNA form, the CDR3 reads TGCAGCGTTGAAGAGGGAATAAACACCATATATTTT.

The chain has TRBV19 and TRBJ2-2; the D gene is possibly TRBD2 (5 bases). V was shortened by 10 bases and J by 4 bases, with 16 bases between the two germline ends. Per the germline V gene, CDR1 is LNHDA and CDR2 is SQIVND (reference sequence). CDR3 size: 14 residues. Here the CDR3 DNA reads TGTGCCACCGGGCCCCTGGGGAGCACCGGGGAGCTGTTTTTT. Its protein product is CATGPLGSTGELFF. Looking up the rest from reference TRBV19 and TRBJ2-2 gives the full variable domain: DGGITQSPKYLFRKEGQNVTLSCEQNLNHDAMYWYRQDPGQGLRLIYYSQIVNDFQKGDIAEGYSVSREKKESFPLTVTSAQKNPTAFYLCATGPLGSTGELFFGEGSRLTVL.

In DNA, the CDR3 is TGTGCCAGCAGCGTAGGCACTAACTATGGCTACACCTTC. It translates to CASSVGTNYGYTF. The chain combines TRBV9 with TRBJ1-2; D is ambiguous. CDR3 length: 13 residues. V lost 0 bases, J lost 0 bases, and 3 bases lay in between. The germline V gene encodes CDR1 SGDLS and CDR2 YYNGEE.

V usage is TRBV2 and J usage is TRBJ1-5, with D perhaps matching TRBD1 (5 bases). CDR3 size: 14 residues. Trimming pared 7 bases from V and 7 bases from J, leaving 17 bases between. Germline CDR1 reads SNHLY; CDR2 reads FYNNEI. CDR3 residues: CASKELGVSQPQHF. DNA of the CDR3: TGTGCCAGCAAAGAGTTAGGGGTAAGCCAGCCCCAGCATTTT.

V and J are TRBV23-1 and TRBJ1-5; tentative D call: TRBD1 (5 bases). TRBV23-1 is an ORF, with its function uncertain. V lost 3 bases and J 5 bases, leaving 14 bases between the germline ends. The CDR3 is 15 residues long. The CDR3 coding sequence is TGCGCCAGCAGTCAGGGGACTGGCTACGATCAGCCCCAGCATTTT. This gives the protein CASSQGTGYDQPQHF.

This clone showed up just a few times. The genes are TRBV14 and TRBJ1-1; D unresolved. The CDR3 is 13 residues long. Germline CDR1 and CDR2: SGHDN and FVKESK. Trimming shortened V by 0 bases and J by 5 bases, and 7 bases separated the two germline ends. The DNA of the CDR3 is TGTGCCAGCAGCCAAGATATGGGAACTGAAGCTTTCTTT. Translation gives CASSQDMGTEAFF.

The chain recombines TRBV5-1 with TRBJ2-2, with D hard to call. V dropped 0 bases and J dropped 5 bases, with 8 bases sitting between them. The CDR3 runs 14 residues. CDR1 and CDR2 from the germline V gene are SGHRS and YFSETQ. The CDR3 nucleotides are TGCGCCAGCAGCTTGGTACCCGCTACCGGGGAGCTGTTTTTT. It translates to CASSLVPATGELFF.

The rearrangement uses TRBV19 and TRBJ2-6; the match to TRBD1 covers 8 bases. Trimming at V came to 4 bases and at J to 3 bases, leaving 8 bases not matched to a gene. The CDR3 totals 17 residues. Germline CDR1 LNHDA, CDR2 SQIVND (reference sequence). The CDR3 nucleotides read TGTGCCAGTAGTAGTACAGGGGGAATCTTTGGGGCCAACGTCCTGACTTTC. This sequence encodes CASSSTGGIFGANVLTF.

This rearrangement joins TRBV7-8 to TRBJ1-5, with D tentatively TRBD1 (5 bases). V shed 0 bases and J shed 7 bases, with 7 bases lying between them. Per the germline V gene, CDR1 is SGHVS and CDR2 is FQNEAQ. This CDR3 comprises 13 residues. CDR3 protein: CASSLAKGQPQHF. The CDR3 DNA sequence: TGTGCCAGCAGCTTAGCGAAGGGGCAGCCCCAGCATTTT.

This rearrangement joins TRBV2 to TRBJ2-3; D unresolved. Between the trimmed V and J ends, which lost 4 bases and 6 bases, there was a span of 14 bases. The CDR3 runs to 14 residues. CDR1 and CDR2 (germline): SNHLY, FYNNEI. The CDR3 reads CASSANSVPDTQYF. The CDR3 bases are TGTGCCAGCAGTGCAAACAGCGTCCCCGATACGCAGTATTTT. Using reference TRBV2 and TRBJ2-3 for the parts outside the CDR3, the full variable domain is EPEVTQTPSHQVTQMGQEVILRCVPISNHLYFYWYRQILGQKVEFLVSFYNNEISEKSEIFDDQFSVERPDGSNFTLKIRSTKLEDSAMYFCASSANSVPDTQYFGPGTRLTVL.

The chain recombines TRBV5-6 with TRBJ2-5; 13 bases are a match to TRBD2. The CDR3 sequence is 14 residues long. J was trimmed by 7 bases and V by 4 bases; bases with no gene match: 4. Germline V gene data show CDR1 as SGHDT and CDR2 as YYEEEE. CDR3 in amino acids: CASSRTSGSVTQYF. The CDR3 DNA sequence: TGTGCCAGCAGCCGGACTAGCGGGAGTGTGACCCAGTACTTC.

The gene calls are TRBV7-9 and TRBJ2-7, with a weak D call TRBD2 (5 bases). Germline-derived CDR1 and CDR2 are SEHNR and FQNEAQ (reference sequence). Trimming removed 5 bases at V and 8 bases at J, with 25 bases between. CDR3 size: 16 residues. The CDR3 protein is CASSTARAPALRQQYF. In DNA form, the CDR3 reads TGTGCCAGCAGCACCGCGAGGGCCCCTGCTCTACGGCAGCAGTACTTC.

The chain carries TRBV2 and TRBJ2-6, with D unresolved. V was pared by 9 bases and J by 5 bases, with 8 bases between. CDR3 size: 12 residues. Germline CDR1 SNHLY, CDR2 FYNNEI. The CDR3 coding sequence is TGTGCCAGAGCCCTCTGGGCCAACGTCCTGACTTTC. Its protein product is CARALWANVLTF.

The chain is built from TRBV28 and TRBJ1-3; TRBD1 matches at 8 bases. This CDR3 has 14 amino acids. CDR1 is MDHEN, CDR2 SYDVKM, per germline. Trimming took 3 bases from V and 7 from J; bases not matched to a gene: 5. CDR3 loop: CASSFGRGLNTIYF. The CDR3 nucleotides are TGTGCCAGCAGTTTCGGCAGGGGGCTGAACACCATATATTTT.

The chain uses TRBV7-9 and TRBJ1-3; D unresolved. This CDR3 region has 15 residues. Per germline, CDR1 SEHNR and CDR2 FQNEAQ (reference sequence). V shed 7 bases and J shed 0 bases, with 13 bases lying between them. The CDR3, as DNA: TGTGCCAGCAACCTGTTAGGGTCCTCTGGAAACACCATATATTTT. Its translation: CASNLLGSSGNTIYF.

Notes on this clone: The same CDR3 is also encoded by other DNA sequences in this sample. V usage is TRBV5-6 and J usage is TRBJ1-6; tentative D call: TRBD1 (6 bases). CDR3 length: 17 residues. Germline V gene data show CDR1 as SGHDT and CDR2 as YYEEEE. V lost 2 bases, J lost 10 bases, and 22 bases lay in between. The CDR3 DNA reads as TGTGCCAGCAGCTTAGCAGGGGCCACAGGCTTGAGGTCACCCCTCCACTTT. Its protein is CASSLAGATGLRSPLHF.

The gene calls are TRBV11-3 and TRBJ2-3; TRBD2 aligns across 7 bases. Per germline, CDR1 SGHNT and CDR2 YENEEA. CDR3 length: 14 amino acids. Trimming at V came to 4 bases and at J to 3 bases, leaving 4 bases not matched to a gene. Here the CDR3 reads CASSYSGSTDTQYF. In DNA form, the CDR3 reads TGTGCCAGCAGCTATAGCGGGTCAACAGATACGCAGTATTTT.

This clone was seen once. This chain links TRBV7-3 with TRBJ1-2, with a weak D call TRBD1 (5 bases). This CDR3 has 15 residues. CDR1 SGHTA and CDR2 FQGTGA come from the germline V gene. V was clipped by 8 bases and J by 0 bases, with 16 bases between them. CDR3: CASGSLTVANYGYTF. CDR3 DNA sequence: TGTGCCAGCGGATCACTGACAGTAGCTAACTATGGCTACACCTTC.

The chain recombines TRBV7-6 with TRBJ2-5, with 13 bases lining up with TRBD2. CDR1 and CDR2 from the germline V gene are SGHVS and FNYEAQ. The CDR3 length is 16 residues. V was pared by 5 bases and J by 5 bases, with 8 bases of the junction left unmatched. This chain's CDR3 is CASSPGLAGDGETQYF. CDR3 in DNA: TGTGCCAGCAGCCCTGGACTAGCGGGAGATGGTGAGACCCAGTACTTC.

The rearrangement links TRBV7-9 to TRBJ1-1, with 11 bases lining up with TRBD1. V dropped 5 bases and J dropped 9; count of bases not matched to a gene: 5. The CDR3 loop spans 13 amino acids. Germline assignment: CDR1 SEHNR and CDR2 FQNEAQ (reference sequence). Written as DNA, the CDR3 is TGTGCCAGCAGCCAGGACAGGGGGCGGAAAGCTTTCTTT. Residues: CASSQDRGRKAFF.

V gene TRBV10-1 combines with J gene TRBJ2-3, with 7 bases that match TRBD2. There are 13 residues in the CDR3. Per germline, CDR1 WNHNN and CDR2 SYGVQD (reference sequence). Trimming cost V 2 bases and J 9 bases; bases outside gene matches: 5. Here the CDR3 reads CASSENGRNTQYF. CDR3 coding DNA: TGCGCCAGCAGTGAGAACGGGAGGAACACGCAGTATTTT.

This rearrangement joins TRBV2 to TRBJ2-1; no firm D call. CDR1 and CDR2 (germline): SNHLY, FYNNEI. This CDR3 spans 11 amino acids. Between the trimmed V and J ends, which lost 6 bases and 0 bases, there was a span of 0 bases. This chain's CDR3 is CASSSYNEQFF. CDR3 in DNA: TGTGCCAGCAGCTCCTACAATGAGCAGTTCTTC.

The chain employs TRBV28 and TRBJ2-2; D possibly corresponds to TRBD2 (5 bases). Germline V CDR1 and CDR2: MDHEN, SYDVKM. The CDR3 is 14 residues long. With 6 bases removed from V and 3 bases from J, the gap between germline ends came to 11 bases. CDR3: CASRNMRDTGELFF. CDR3 nucleotide sequence: TGTGCCAGCAGAAACATGCGGGACACCGGGGAGCTGTTTTTT.

The chain has TRBV30 and TRBJ2-7, with D unclear. V was cut by 3 bases and J by 3 bases, with 12 bases left in between. The length of the CDR3 is 13 residues. Per germline, CDR1 GTSNPN and CDR2 SVGIG (reference sequence). The CDR3 bases are TGTGCCTGGAGCCAGGACGGAATCTACGAGCAGTACTTC. Translation: CAWSQDGIYEQYF. The whole variable domain, filled in from reference TRBV30 and TRBJ2-7, reads SQTIHQWPATLVQPVGSPLSLECTVEGTSNPNLYWYRQAAGRGLQLLFYSVGIGQISSEVPQNLSASRPQDRQFILSSKKLLLSDSGFYLCAWSQDGIYEQYFGPGTRLTVT.

V gene TRBV11-3 combines with J gene TRBJ2-5, with 11 bases aligning to TRBD2. Germline V gene data show CDR1 as SGHNT and CDR2 as YENEEA. There are 15 residues in the CDR3. V was clipped by 5 bases and J by 5 bases; unmatched bases: 7. DNA of the CDR3: TGTGCCAGCAGCCCCTGGACTAGCGGGTTTGAGACCCAGTACTTC. Its protein is CASSPWTSGFETQYF. The variable domain in full, with the rest retrieved from reference TRBV11-3 and TRBJ2-5, is EAGVVQSPRYKIIEKKQPVAFWCNPISGHNTLYWYLQNLGQGPELLIRYENEEAVDDSQLPKDRFSAERLKGVDSTLKIQPAELGDSAVYLCASSPWTSGFETQYFGPGTRLLVL.

The V gene is TRBV7-3, the J gene TRBJ2-3; TRBD2 aligns across 8 bases. With V trimmed by 2 bases and J by 0 bases, 10 bases remained unmatched. The CDR3 covers 18 residues. The V gene's germline CDR1 is SGHTA and CDR2 FQGTGA. The CDR3 DNA reads as TGTGCCAGCAGCTTAGGGGGTCTAGCGGGCACCAGCACAGATACGCAGTATTTT. It is translated as CASSLGGLAGTSTDTQYF.